Following are 31 T cell receptor beta chains from one sample sequenced in a study of T cell responses to AZD1222 COVID-19 vaccine. The data were produced by immunoSEQ multiplex PCR, yet TCRdb's version contains in-frame clones alone and is incomplete. The sample includes approximately 140,000 clones, approximately 91% of them seen just once. Sample: peripheral blood, taken 28 days after the second AZD1222 dose. Receptors originate from an adult who received the AZD1222 COVID-19 vaccine.

V usage is TRBV6-6 and J usage is TRBJ1-5, with a tentative D call TRBD1 (6 bases). The CDR3 totals 16 residues. Germline V gene lookup returns CDR1 MNHNY and CDR2 SVGAGI (reference sequence). The ends were cut back, 7 bases at V and 2 bases at J, with 18 bases in the middle. The CDR3 nucleotides are TGTGCCAGCACCTCATCTTTAGCAGGGGGCAATCAGCCCCAGCATTTT. Translated: CASTSSLAGGNQPQHF.

The chain links TRBV29-1 to TRBJ2-5, with D possibly being TRBD2 (7 bases). The CDR3 sequence is 13 residues long. V shed 1 base and J shed 4 bases, with 10 bases lying between them. CDR1 SQVTM and CDR2 ANQGSEA come from the germline V gene. CDR3: CSVEVRGAETQYF. DNA of the CDR3: TGCAGCGTTGAAGTCCGGGGGGCAGAGACCCAGTACTTC.

This clone was seen just once. The chain links TRBV11-1 to TRBJ1-1; D unresolved. Germline CDR1 is SGHAT and CDR2 is FQDESV (reference sequence). V lost 5 bases, J lost 1 base, and 11 bases lay in between. The CDR3 loop spans 14 amino acids. The CDR3 is CASSHQTENTEAFF. The CDR3 nucleotides read TGTGCCAGCAGCCACCAGACCGAGAACACTGAAGCTTTCTTT.

This clone has just a few counts. The chain is built from TRBV15 and TRBJ1-5; D call uncertain. Trimming took off 0 bases at V and 5 bases at J, with 11 bases between the two ends. Looked up from germline, CDR1 is LNHNV and CDR2 is YYDKDF (reference sequence). CDR3 length: 15 amino acids. CDR3 protein: CATSRDPGGDQPQHF. CDR3 bases: TGTGCCACCAGCAGAGATCCCGGCGGGGATCAGCCCCAGCATTTT.

The J gene is TRBJ1-2, the V gene TRBV7-8, with D perhaps TRBD1 (5 bases). The germline V gene encodes CDR1 SGHVS and CDR2 FQNEAQ. This CDR3 is 16 amino acids long. V was cut by 5 bases and J by 4 bases, with 20 bases left in between. Here the CDR3 DNA reads TGTGCCAGCAGCCCCCACCCAGGGCCTACGCGCTATGGCTACACCTTC. Translating it yields CASSPHPGPTRYGYTF.

J is TRBJ2-5 and V is TRBV5-1, with D perhaps given as TRBD1 or TRBD2 (5 bases each). CDR3 size: 13 residues. Germline V CDR1 and CDR2: SGHRS, YFSETQ. Trimming took 0 bases from V and 5 from J, leaving 8 bases between them. Here the CDR3 reads CASSLGGVETQYF. In DNA form, the CDR3 reads TGCGCCAGCAGCTTGGGAGGGGTGGAGACCCAGTACTTC.

This clone came up a few times. V and J are TRBV5-6 and TRBJ1-2; no clear D. V was clipped by 6 bases and J by 7 bases, with 13 bases between them. The CDR3 loop spans 12 amino acids. Germline assignment: CDR1 SGHDT and CDR2 YYEEEE. This CDR3 is CASTLGFSGYTF. The CDR3 coding sequence is TGTGCCAGCACCCTAGGGTTTTCTGGCTACACCTTC. The full variable domain, with the rest looked up from reference TRBV5-6 and TRBJ1-2, is DAGVTQSPTHLIKTRGQQVTLRCSPKSGHDTVSWYQQALGQGPQFIFQYYEEEERQRGNFPDRFSGHQFPNYSSELNVNALLLGDSALYLCASTLGFSGYTFGSGTRLTVV.

The V call is TRBV11-2, the J call TRBJ2-5; D perhaps matches TRBD1 (8 bases). This CDR3 is built from 14 residues. CDR1 and CDR2 from the germline V gene are SGHAT and FQNNGV. Trimming removed 8 bases from V and 2 bases from J, with 15 bases in between. The CDR3 DNA reads as TGTGCCAGCTCCAACAGGGGGGGTCAAGAGACCCAGTACTTC. This translates into CASSNRGGQETQYF.

This chain joins TRBV30 and TRBJ1-1; TRBD1 matches 7 bases. The CDR3 has 14 residues. V lost 5 bases to trimming and J lost 4 bases; unmatched junction nucleotides: 10. CDR1 and CDR2 (germline): GTSNPN, SVGIG (reference sequence). CDR3 sequence: CAWESQGGGTEAFF. In DNA, the CDR3 is TGTGCCTGGGAAAGTCAGGGGGGTGGCACTGAAGCTTTCTTT.

This chain joins TRBV2 and TRBJ2-1, with D unresolved. Trimming removed 10 bases from V and 8 bases from J, with 24 bases in between. This CDR3 is 15 amino acids long. Germline assignment: CDR1 SNHLY and CDR2 FYNNEI. The CDR3 is CATTKTTNTPDEQFF. CDR3 DNA sequence: TGTGCCACCACGAAGACCACGAACACCCCGGATGAGCAGTTCTTC.

This chain joins TRBV2 and TRBJ1-1, with D hard to call. Germline V gene sequence: CDR1 SNHLY, CDR2 FYNNEI. The V gene lost 8 bases and the J gene lost 2 bases, with 18 bases spanning the gap. The CDR3 totals 15 residues. CDR3 loop: CASQWGTQGNTEAFF. The CDR3 DNA reads as TGTGCCAGCCAATGGGGTACGCAAGGCAACACTGAAGCTTTCTTT.

V gene TRBV9 combines with J gene TRBJ2-2; possibly TRBD1 for D (5 bases). The ends were cut back, 6 bases at V and 0 bases at J, with 12 bases in the middle. This CDR3 has 15 residues. CDR1 SGDLS and CDR2 YYNGEE come from the germline V gene. CDR3 loop: CASIQGAANTGELFF. CDR3 nucleotides: TGTGCCAGCATCCAAGGGGCGGCGAACACCGGGGAGCTGTTTTTT. The variable domain in full, with the rest retrieved from reference TRBV9 and TRBJ2-2, is DSGVTQTPKHLITATGQRVTLRCSPRSGDLSVYWYQQSLDQGLQFLIQYYNGEERAKGNILERFSAQQFPDLHSELNLSSLELGDSALYFCASIQGAANTGELFFGEGSRLTVL.

The V gene is TRBV19, the J gene TRBJ2-7, with D hard to call. Germline-derived CDR1 and CDR2 are LNHDA and SQIVND (reference sequence). The CDR3 runs to 12 residues. V was clipped by 6 bases and J by 3 bases, with 9 bases between them. The CDR3: CASRSRDYEQYF. CDR3 DNA: TGTGCCAGTAGGAGTAGGGACTACGAGCAGTACTTC. The full variable domain, completed using reference TRBV19 and TRBJ2-7, is DGGITQSPKYLFRKEGQNVTLSCEQNLNHDAMYWYRQDPGQGLRLIYYSQIVNDFQKGDIAEGYSVSREKKESFPLTVTSAQKNPTAFYLCASRSRDYEQYFGPGTRLTVT.

This sequence joins TRBV3-1 (or the pseudogene TRBV3-2) and TRBJ1-1; 9 bases agree with TRBD1. This CDR3 is built from 15 residues. CDR1 and CDR2 from the germline V gene are LGHDT and YNNKEL (reference sequence). The ends lost 5 bases at V and 1 base at J; junction bases unmatched: 5. The CDR3 bases are TGTGCCAGCAGCTCACAGGGACAGGGGAACACTGAAGCTTTCTTT. This gives the protein CASSSQGQGNTEAFF.

V usage is TRBV12-3 or TRBV12-4 and J usage is TRBJ1-5; D call uncertain. Between the trimmed V and J ends, which lost 3 bases and 5 bases, there was a span of 8 bases. The CDR3 extends over 13 amino acids. The DNA for the CDR3 is TGTGCCAGCAGTTTTGGGTGGGATCAGCCCCAGCATTTT. Translating it yields CASSFGWDQPQHF.

The CDR3 DNA follows: TGTGCCAGCAGTATGGGCCCGAACGACGCATATGGCTACACCTTC. It codes for CASSMGPNDAYGYTF. The V call is TRBV6-5, the J call TRBJ1-2; D is unresolved. Trimming left V 5 bases short and J 5 bases short, with 18 bases between. There are 15 residues in the CDR3. Germline CDR1 is MNHEY and CDR2 is SVGAGI.

The rearrangement uses TRBV2 and TRBJ1-1, with D perhaps matching TRBD1 (6 bases). The V gene's germline CDR1 is SNHLY and CDR2 FYNNEI. V dropped 0 bases and J dropped 10 bases, with 9 bases sitting between them. The CDR3 is 12 residues long. The DNA of the CDR3 is TGTGCCAGCAGTGAAGCGCGAGGGGGAGCTTTCTTT. It translates to CASSEARGGAFF.

V and J are TRBV27 and TRBJ1-1; D may be TRBD1 (5 bases). The CDR3 extends over 14 amino acids. V lost 3 bases, J lost 4 bases, and 12 bases lay in between. Germline V gene data show CDR1 as MNHEY and CDR2 as SMNVEV (reference sequence). CDR3 sequence reads: CASSFHRGGTEAFF. CDR3 nucleotide sequence: TGTGCCAGCAGTTTTCATAGGGGAGGCACTGAAGCTTTCTTT.

This clone was observed once. The chain employs TRBV6-5 and TRBJ1-2; the D gene is possibly TRBD1 (5 bases). The V and J ends lost 7 bases and 3 bases respectively, with 12 bases between them. CDR1 and CDR2 from the germline V gene are MNHEY and SVGAGI. This CDR3 is built from 13 residues. DNA for the CDR3: TGTGCCAGCACCTCAGGGTTCGACTATGGCTACACCTTC. Amino acids: CASTSGFDYGYTF.

V gene TRBV14 combines with J gene TRBJ1-3, with TRBD1 as a possible D gene (5 bases). The germline V gene encodes CDR1 SGHDN and CDR2 FVKESK. The CDR3 has 14 residues. The V end lost 1 base, the J end lost 3 bases, and 7 bases lay between the germline ends. Here the CDR3 DNA reads TGTGCCAGCAGCCAAGCGGGGGGTGGAAACACCATATATTTT. Its translation is CASSQAGGGNTIYF.

The J gene is TRBJ1-1, the V gene TRBV6-5; 9 nucleotides line up with TRBD1. V was pared by 7 bases and J by 8 bases, with 8 bases of the junction left unmatched. This CDR3 comprises 13 residues. From germline, CDR1 is MNHEY and CDR2 SVGAGI. The CDR3 sequence: CASNARDREEAFF. CDR3 bases: TGTGCCAGCAACGCACGGGACAGGGAAGAAGCTTTCTTT.

The chain employs TRBV30 and TRBJ1-5; D call uncertain. V was pared by 3 bases and J by 4 bases, with 13 bases between. Germline lookup yields CDR1 GTSNPN and CDR2 SVGIG (reference sequence). The CDR3 is made up of 14 amino acids. CDR3 region: CAWSVIDGNQPQHF. DNA of the CDR3: TGTGCCTGGAGCGTGATCGACGGAAATCAGCCCCAGCATTTT.

This clone was detected only once. V is TRBV7-9 and J is TRBJ1-2; a weak D match, TRBD1 (6 bases). V was shortened by 8 bases and J by 7 bases, with 17 bases between the two germline ends. The length of the CDR3 is 13 residues. Germline lookup yields CDR1 SEHNR and CDR2 FQNEAQ (reference sequence). Here the CDR3 DNA reads TGTGCCAGCGGCGTACAGGGACTTGGTGGCTACACCTTC. This translates into CASGVQGLGGYTF.

This sequence joins TRBV19 and TRBJ1-2, with unresolved D. V lost 3 bases and J lost 2, with 13 bases in between. Per the germline V gene, CDR1 is LNHDA and CDR2 is SQIVND (reference sequence). This CDR3 has 15 residues. The CDR3 DNA reads TGTGCCAGTAGTATTTCCGTCGGCGGAAACTATGGCTACACCTTC. As protein: CASSISVGGNYGYTF.

CDR3 in amino acids: CASTAHISTDTQYF. The CDR3 DNA sequence: TGTGCCAGCACGGCCCATATTTCCACAGATACGCAGTATTTT. The rearrangement joins TRBV6-5 to TRBJ2-3; no firm D call. The CDR3 covers 14 residues. Germline V CDR1 and CDR2: MNHEY, SVGAGI. V was trimmed by 7 bases and J by 2 bases, leaving 13 bases between them.

The gene calls are TRBV3-1 (or the pseudogene TRBV3-2) and TRBJ1-1; the D is unclear. In germline, CDR1 is LGHDT, CDR2 YNNKEL (reference sequence). The CDR3 covers 15 residues. Deletions cut 4 bases from V and 4 bases from J, with 16 bases between. CDR3 residues: CASSPSGKESTEAFF. In nucleotides, the CDR3 is TGTGCCAGCAGCCCTTCCGGGAAGGAGAGCACTGAAGCTTTCTTT.

This clone came up a few times. The gene calls are TRBV5-1 and TRBJ2-2; D perhaps matches TRBD2 (6 bases). The germline V gene has CDR1 SGHRS and CDR2 YFSETQ. V lost 0 bases and J 6 bases, leaving 12 bases between the germline ends. There are 15 residues in the CDR3. The CDR3 sequence: CASSLAGPGAGELFF. CDR3 coding DNA: TGCGCCAGCAGCTTGGCCGGCCCGGGGGCCGGGGAGCTGTTTTTT.

The V gene is TRBV6-4, the J gene TRBJ1-6, with a possible D match to TRBD1 (5 bases). V gave up 6 bases and J gave up 10 bases, with 10 bases separating them. Per germline, CDR1 MRHNA and CDR2 SNTAGT. The CDR3 has 12 amino acids. In DNA, the CDR3 is TGTGCCAGCAGGAGCGGGGACTCACCCCTCCACTTT. Translating it yields CASRSGDSPLHF.

The chain links TRBV19 to TRBJ1-1; D gene unclear. Looked up from germline, CDR1 is LNHDA and CDR2 is SQIVND (reference sequence). V was cut by 5 bases and J by 4 bases, with 20 bases left in between. This CDR3 has 16 residues. CDR3 bases: TGTGCCAGTAGTCCTGGTCGACTCCCGGATCTCACTGAAGCTTTCTTT. This gives the protein CASSPGRLPDLTEAFF.

This clone was seen a single time. The chain employs TRBV7-9 and TRBJ1-1; D unresolved. V was pared by 5 bases and J by 1 base, with 11 bases between. Germline loops: CDR1 SEHNR, CDR2 FQNEAQ (reference sequence). The CDR3 is 14 amino acids. The CDR3 protein is CASSHPVTNTEAFF. The CDR3 DNA follows: TGTGCCAGCAGCCATCCGGTCACGAACACTGAAGCTTTCTTT.

This chain's CDR3 is CASSQVPTRDHTGELFF. The CDR3 nucleotides are TGTGCCAGCAGCCAAGTTCCTACGCGGGATCACACCGGGGAGCTGTTTTTT. The chain carries TRBV3-1 (or the pseudogene TRBV3-2) and TRBJ2-2, with D possibly matching TRBD2 (6 bases). The CDR3 loop spans 17 amino acids. Germline-derived CDR1 and CDR2 are LGHDT and YNNKEL (reference sequence). The V and J ends lost 1 base and 3 bases respectively, with 15 bases between them.